Listed below are T cell receptor beta chains from one sample, sequenced in a study of cytomegalovirus exposure and HLA in healthy donors. Sequencing was performed with immunoSEQ multiplex PCR; in TCRdb, only in-frame clones are kept and a portion is missing. The sample consists of roughly 84,000 clones, around 77% of them appearing once. Sequencing was performed on PBMCs. These receptors were collected from a man aged 50-59 years in good health and CMV-seronegative. CDR3s include the opening cysteine and the closing phenylalanine or tryptophan. D genes are given only for firm matches. Not all rows give a size; the values are once, few, many and, for expanded clones, a class.

. TRBD2 TRBJ2-1 TRBV10-2 CASSELAGGEQFF TGCGCCAGCAGTGAGTTAGCGGGTGGGGAGCAGTTCTTC
. . TRBJ1-6 TRBV6-1 CASSKERDSPLHF TGTGCCAGCAGTAAAGAGAGAGATTCACCCCTCCACTTT
. TRBD1 TRBJ2-5 TRBV9 CASSYRDRLSETQYF TGTGCCAGCAGCTACCGGGACAGGTTATCGGAGACCCAGTACTTC
. TRBD1 TRBJ1-5 TRBV27 CASSQGARQPQHF TGTGCCAGCAGCCAGGGGGCACGCCAGCCCCAGCATTTT
. . TRBJ1-2 TRBV7-8 CASSPTRPGGYTF TGTGCCAGCAGCCCCACACGCCCAGGTGGCTACACCTTC
few . TRBJ2-6 TRBV19 CASTQSGANVLTF TGTGCCAGTACCCAATCTGGGGCCAACGTCCTGACTTTC
. TRBD1 TRBJ2-5 TRBV5-1 CASSWGTGLQETQYF TGCGCCAGCAGCTGGGGGACAGGTCTCCAAGAGACCCAGTACTTC
. TRBD1 TRBJ1-1 TRBV2 CASSEAHRGTEAFF TGTGCCAGCAGTGAAGCCCACAGGGGCACTGAAGCTTTCTTT
few TRBD1 TRBJ1-6 TRBV18 CASSPSTGHNSPLHF TGTGCCAGCTCACCATCGACAGGGCACAATTCACCCCTCCACTTT
. . TRBJ2-3 TRBV21-1 CASSKGFGRGSWYF .
. . TRBJ1-1 TRBV6-4 CASRAGFDTEAFF TGTGCCAGCAGAGCAGGGTTCGACACTGAAGCTTTCTTT
once . TRBJ2-1 TRBV5-1 CASSLGREQFF TGCGCCAGCAGCTTGGGGCGGGAGCAGTTCTTC
. . TRBJ2-7 TRBV5-1 CASSFPGSYEQYF TGCGCCAGCAGCTTTCCGGGATCCTACGAGCAGTACTTC
. TRBD1 TRBJ1-3 TRBV27 CASRTMGQGHSGNTIYF TGTGCCAGCAGGACCATGGGACAGGGGCACTCTGGAAACACCATATATTTT
. TRBD1 TRBJ1-4 TRBV28 CASSYRGPNEKLFF TGTGCCAGCAGTTACAGGGGCCCAAATGAAAAACTGTTTTTT
. . TRBJ2-3 TRBV5-1 CASSFGGSTDTQYF TGCGCCAGCAGCTTCGGCGGTAGCACAGATACGCAGTATTTT
. . TRBJ1-4 TRBV5-4 CASSLGRTNEKLFF TGTGCCAGCAGCCTGGGGAGGACTAATGAAAAACTGTTTTTT
. TRBD2 TRBJ2-2 TRBV4-2 CASSQDRGGRGQTSNTGELFF TGTGCCAGCAGCCAAGATCGGGGGGGGCGGGGGCAGACCTCGAACACCGGGGAGCTGTTTTTT
. . TRBJ1-1 TRBV18 CASSPPSRGGTEAFF TGTGCCAGCTCACCACCCTCAAGGGGCGGCACTGAAGCTTTCTTT
. . TRBJ1-3 TRBV9 CASSPQKSSGNTIYF TGTGCCAGCAGCCCTCAGAAAAGCTCTGGAAACACCATATATTTT
. TRBD2 TRBJ2-3 TRBV6-1 CATRGLAVPDTQYF TGTGCCACAAGAGGACTAGCGGTGCCAGATACGCAGTATTTT
. . TRBJ1-1 TRBV28 CASTNLAGAFF TGTGCCAGCACCAACCTGGCGGGAGCTTTCTTT
. TRBD2 TRBJ2-7 TRBV7-9 CASSLGVTSGGAYEQYF TGTGCCAGCAGCTTAGGAGTTACTAGCGGGGGGGCCTACGAGCAGTACTTC
. TRBD1 TRBJ1-5 TRBV7-2 CASSSEPGQGLDQPQHF TGTGCCAGCAGCTCGGAGCCGGGACAGGGCTTGGATCAGCCCCAGCATTTT
. . TRBJ2-3 TRBV7-3 CASSLKVSGTDTQYF TGTGCCAGCAGCTTAAAGGTTAGCGGCACAGATACGCAGTATTTT
. TRBD1 TRBJ1-2 TRBV7-9 CASSPRGTGEGYTF TGTGCCAGCAGCCCCCGAGGGACAGGGGAAGGCTACACCTTC
. TRBD1 TRBJ1-6 TRBV7-2 CASRRGTGLNSPLHF TGTGCCAGCAGACGCGGGACAGGGCTTAATTCACCCCTCCACTTT
. . TRBJ2-2 TRBV2 CASTGNTGELFF TGTGCCAGCACCGGGAACACCGGGGAGCTGTTTTTT
. TRBD2 TRBJ2-7 TRBV4-3 CASSRGRAAEQYF TGCGCCAGCAGCCGGGGGAGGGCGGCGGAGCAGTACTTC
. . TRBJ2-7 TRBV10-3 CAISESESSYEQYF TGTGCCATCAGTGAGTCTGAGAGCTCCTACGAGCAGTACTTC
. TRBD2 TRBJ2-2 TRBV2 CASSRLASNTGELFF TGTGCCAGCAGCCGACTAGCCTCGAACACCGGGGAGCTGTTTTTT
. TRBD1 TRBJ1-3 TRBV11-2 CASSQDRETGNTIYF TGTGCCAGCAGCCAGGACAGGGAAACTGGAAACACCATATATTTT
few TRBD2 TRBJ2-5 TRBV6-1 CASSEPGGGETQYF TGTGCCAGCAGTGAGCCGGGGGGTGGCGAGACCCAGTACTTC
. . TRBJ2-7 TRBV16 CASRDYNTREQYF TGTGCCAGCAGGGACTACAACACACGCGAGCAGTACTTC
few . TRBJ2-3 TRBV5-6 CASSLKLASTDTQYF TGTGCCAGCAGCTTGAAACTAGCTAGCACAGATACGCAGTATTTT
. TRBD1 TRBJ2-7 TRBV6-5 CASSFSRDRGEQYF TGTGCCAGCAGTTTTTCAAGAGACAGGGGTGAGCAGTACTTC
. . TRBJ2-3 TRBV5-1 CASSLASSRDTQYF TGCGCCAGCAGCTTGGCCAGCTCTAGGGATACGCAGTATTTT
. TRBD2 TRBJ2-3 TRBV4-1 CASSRTSGGTITDTQYF TGCGCCAGCAGTCGAACTAGCGGGGGGACGATCACAGATACGCAGTATTTT
. TRBD2 TRBJ2-5 TRBV11-2 CASRATSDETQYF TGTGCCAGCAGGGCCACTAGCGACGAGACCCAGTACTTC
. . TRBJ2-7 TRBV2 CASKAGQASAYEQYF TGTGCCAGCAAGGCAGGCCAGGCCTCGGCCTACGAGCAGTACTTC
few TRBD1 TRBJ1-1 TRBV30 CACNPSRDRGSRTEAFF TGTGCCTGTAATCCGTCCCGGGACAGGGGTTCCAGGACTGAAGCTTTCTTT
. TRBD2 TRBJ2-4 TRBV15 CATSREASGAAKNIQYF TGTGCCACCAGCAGAGAGGCTAGCGGGGCGGCCAAAAACATTCAGTACTTC
. . TRBJ1-2 TRBV11-1 CASSDSTDHGYTF TGTGCCAGCAGCGATTCAACAGATCATGGCTACACCTTC
few TRBD1 TRBJ1-2 TRBV2 CASGPGTANGYTF TGTGCCAGCGGGCCCGGGACAGCAAATGGCTACACCTTC
. . TRBJ2-7 TRBV25-1 CASSESGSRNEQYF TGTGCCAGCAGTGAATCCGGGAGCCGCAACGAGCAGTACTTC